The entry that follows covers one T cell receptor (beta chain) sequence. Germline V gene sequence: CDR1 SQVTM, CDR2 ANQGSEA. The CDR3 has 14 amino acids. J lost 4 bases, V lost 3 bases, and 8 bases had no gene match. This entry belongs to a study of blood T cell repertoires in COVID-19. Study-level information: Samples of COVID-19 (acute and convalescent) were obtained from the United States, Italy and Spain. The cDNA or gDNA used as material had been derived from T cells, B-cell-depleted T cells, or PBMCs.

The authors' processing: From reference gene primer amplification, estimates of nucleated cell counts were derived. The table came from immunoSEQ multiplex PCR; TCRdb's copy has only in-frame clones and leaves some out. The V and J calls and the clone size are those of that table, but D and trimming were determined from the DNA. The table has some 150,000 clones, just under 85% seen once. The sequenced material came from peripheral blood. This TCR was sampled from a woman aged 40 to 55 with active or convalescent COVID-19. This sequence joins TRBV29-1 and TRBJ1-1, with 7 bases lining up with TRBD1. The CDR3 DNA follows: TGCAGCGTTGATAAGACAGGGCGGGGCACTGAAGCTTTCTTT. Translating it yields CSVDKTGRGTEAFF.